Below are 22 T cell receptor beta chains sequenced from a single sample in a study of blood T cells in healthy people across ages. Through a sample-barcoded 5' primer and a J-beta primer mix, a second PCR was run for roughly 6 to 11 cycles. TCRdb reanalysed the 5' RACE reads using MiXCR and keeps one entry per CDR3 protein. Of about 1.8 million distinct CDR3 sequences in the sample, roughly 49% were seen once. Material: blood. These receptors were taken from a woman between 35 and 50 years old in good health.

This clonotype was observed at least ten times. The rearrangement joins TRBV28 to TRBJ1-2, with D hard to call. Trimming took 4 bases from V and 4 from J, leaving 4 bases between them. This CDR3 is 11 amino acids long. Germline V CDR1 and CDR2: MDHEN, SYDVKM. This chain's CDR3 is CASSWGYGYTF. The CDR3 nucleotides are TGTGCCAGCAGTTGGGGCTATGGCTACACCTTC.

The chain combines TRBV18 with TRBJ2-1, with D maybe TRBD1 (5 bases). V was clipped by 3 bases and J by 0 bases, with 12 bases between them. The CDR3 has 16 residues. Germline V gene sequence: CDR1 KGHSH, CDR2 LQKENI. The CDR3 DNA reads TGTGCCAGCTCACCCCCTCTCAGGGCCTCCTACAATGAGCAGTTCTTC. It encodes CASSPPLRASYNEQFF.

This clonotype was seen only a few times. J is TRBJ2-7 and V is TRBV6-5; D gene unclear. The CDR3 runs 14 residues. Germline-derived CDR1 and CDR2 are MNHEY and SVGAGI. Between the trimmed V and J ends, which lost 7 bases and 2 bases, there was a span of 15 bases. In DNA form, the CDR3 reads TGTGCCAGCATAACGGGCTCCTCCACCTACGAGCAGTACTTC. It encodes CASITGSSTYEQYF.

CDR3 in DNA: TGTGCCAGCAGTTTAAAGGAGACCCAGTTCTTC. Translating gives CASSLKETQFF. This chain links TRBV28 with TRBJ2-5; D remains ambiguous. The J call is doubtful: the DNA matches TRBJ2-1 better. From germline, CDR1 is MDHEN and CDR2 SYDVKM. The CDR3 is 11 amino acids.

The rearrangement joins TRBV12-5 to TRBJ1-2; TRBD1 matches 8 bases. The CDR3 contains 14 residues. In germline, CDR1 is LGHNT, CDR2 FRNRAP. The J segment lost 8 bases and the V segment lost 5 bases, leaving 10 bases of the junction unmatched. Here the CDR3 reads CASGPDRGLSGYTF. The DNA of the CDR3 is TGTGCTAGTGGTCCCGACAGGGGCCTATCGGGCTACACCTTC.

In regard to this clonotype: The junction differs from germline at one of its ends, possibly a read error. This CDR3 is CASSLGHSLAKNIQYF. DNA of the CDR3: TGTGCCAGCAGCCTAGGACATTCCCTAGCCAAAAACATTCAGTACTTC. This chain joins TRBV13 and TRBJ2-4; D may be TRBD1 (5 bases). This CDR3 has 16 residues. Germline loops: CDR1 PRHDT, CDR2 FYEKMQ (reference sequence).

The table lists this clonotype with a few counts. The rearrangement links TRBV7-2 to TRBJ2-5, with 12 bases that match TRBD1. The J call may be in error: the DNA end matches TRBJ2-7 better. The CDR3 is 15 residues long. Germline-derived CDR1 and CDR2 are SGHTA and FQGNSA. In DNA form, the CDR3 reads TGTGCCAGCAGCGCCGATCGGGACAGGGGGCTCGAGCAGTACTTC. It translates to CASSADRDRGLEQYF.

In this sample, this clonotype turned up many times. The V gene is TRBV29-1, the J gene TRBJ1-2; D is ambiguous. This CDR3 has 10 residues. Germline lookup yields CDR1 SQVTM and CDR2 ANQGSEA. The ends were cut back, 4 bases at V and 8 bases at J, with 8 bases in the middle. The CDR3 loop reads CSVVKDGYTF. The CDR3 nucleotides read TGCAGCGTTGTTAAGGACGGCTACACCTTC.

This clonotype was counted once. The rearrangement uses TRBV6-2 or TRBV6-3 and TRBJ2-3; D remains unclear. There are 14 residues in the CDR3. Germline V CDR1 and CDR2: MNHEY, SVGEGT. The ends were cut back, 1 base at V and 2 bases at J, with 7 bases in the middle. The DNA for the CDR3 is TGTGCCAGCAGTTACTGGGAATCCACAGATACGCAGTATTTT. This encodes CASSYWESTDTQYF.

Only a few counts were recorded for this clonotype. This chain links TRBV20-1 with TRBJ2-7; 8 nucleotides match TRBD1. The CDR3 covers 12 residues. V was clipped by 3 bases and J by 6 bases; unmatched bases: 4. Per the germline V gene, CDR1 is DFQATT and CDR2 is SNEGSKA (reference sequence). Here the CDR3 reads CSARGTGVEQYF. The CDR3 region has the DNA TGCAGTGCTAGGGGGACAGGAGTCGAGCAGTACTTC.

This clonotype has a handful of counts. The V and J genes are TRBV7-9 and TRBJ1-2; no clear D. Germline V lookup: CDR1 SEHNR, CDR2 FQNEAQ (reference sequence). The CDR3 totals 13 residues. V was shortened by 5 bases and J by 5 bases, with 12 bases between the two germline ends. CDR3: CASSVQTDYGYTF. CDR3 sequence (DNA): TGTGCCAGCAGCGTCCAGACTGATTATGGCTACACCTTC.

The CDR3 here is CASGVLAGEETQYF. For the CDR3, the DNA is TGTGCCAGCGGGGTTCTAGCGGGGGAAGAGACCCAGTACTTC. The chain recombines TRBV12-3 or TRBV12-4 with TRBJ2-5, with 10 bases lining up with TRBD2. The CDR3 contains 14 residues. J was trimmed by 3 bases and V by 8 bases; bases with no gene match: 6.

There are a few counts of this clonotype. In DNA form, the CDR3 reads TGTGCCAGCAGCTTAGAATCGGCGGGGAACATTCAGTACTTC. This encodes CASSLESAGNIQYF. This rearrangement joins TRBV11-2 to TRBJ2-4; perhaps TRBD2 as D (6 bases). Germline V gene sequence: CDR1 SGHAT, CDR2 FQNNGV. There are 14 residues in the CDR3. V lost 0 bases to trimming and J lost 7 bases, with 10 bases between them.

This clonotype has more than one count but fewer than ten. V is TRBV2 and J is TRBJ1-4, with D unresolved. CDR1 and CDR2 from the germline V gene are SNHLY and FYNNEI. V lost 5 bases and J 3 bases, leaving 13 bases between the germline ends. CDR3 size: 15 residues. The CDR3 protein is CASSTQRGPNEKLFF. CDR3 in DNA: TGTGCCAGCAGTACGCAGAGAGGCCCTAATGAAAAACTGTTTTTT. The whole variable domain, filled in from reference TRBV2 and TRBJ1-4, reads EPEVTQTPSHQVTQMGQEVILRCVPISNHLYFYWYRQILGQKVEFLVSFYNNEISEKSEIFDDQFSVERPDGSNFTLKIRSTKLEDSAMYFCASSTQRGPNEKLFFGSGTQLSVL.

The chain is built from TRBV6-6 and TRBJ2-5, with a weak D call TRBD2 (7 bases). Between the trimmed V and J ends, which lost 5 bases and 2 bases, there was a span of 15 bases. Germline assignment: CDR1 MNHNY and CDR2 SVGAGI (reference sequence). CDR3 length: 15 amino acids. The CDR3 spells CASSLIGGGQETQYF. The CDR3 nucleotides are TGTGCCAGCAGTCTGATAGGGGGAGGGCAAGAGACCCAGTACTTC.

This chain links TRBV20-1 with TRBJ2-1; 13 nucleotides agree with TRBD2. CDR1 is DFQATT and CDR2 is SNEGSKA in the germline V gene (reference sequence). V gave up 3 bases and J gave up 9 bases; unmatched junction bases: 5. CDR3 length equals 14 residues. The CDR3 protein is CSARPGLAGVEQFF. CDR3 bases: TGCAGTGCTAGGCCAGGACTAGCGGGGGTTGAGCAGTTCTTC.

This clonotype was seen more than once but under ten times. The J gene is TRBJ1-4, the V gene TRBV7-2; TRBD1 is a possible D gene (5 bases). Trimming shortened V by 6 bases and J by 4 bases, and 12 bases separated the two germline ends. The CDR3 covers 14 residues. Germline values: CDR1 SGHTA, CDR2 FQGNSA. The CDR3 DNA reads TGTGCCAGCAGACCGGGGCTCCATAATGAAAAACTGTTTTTT. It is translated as CASRPGLHNEKLFF.

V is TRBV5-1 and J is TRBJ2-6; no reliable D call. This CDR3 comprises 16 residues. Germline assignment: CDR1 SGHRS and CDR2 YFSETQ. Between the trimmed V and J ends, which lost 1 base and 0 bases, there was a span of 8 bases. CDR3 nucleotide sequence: TGCGCCAGCAGCTTGCAACCGAGCTCTGGGGCCAACGTCCTGACTTTC. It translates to CASSLQPSSGANVLTF.

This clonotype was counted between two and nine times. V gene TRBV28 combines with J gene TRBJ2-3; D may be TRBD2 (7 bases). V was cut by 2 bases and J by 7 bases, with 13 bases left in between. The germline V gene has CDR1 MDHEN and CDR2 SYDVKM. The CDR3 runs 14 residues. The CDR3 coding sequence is TGTGCCAGCAGTTTAGTAGGGGGGGTGAATACGCAGTATTTT. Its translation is CASSLVGGVNTQYF.

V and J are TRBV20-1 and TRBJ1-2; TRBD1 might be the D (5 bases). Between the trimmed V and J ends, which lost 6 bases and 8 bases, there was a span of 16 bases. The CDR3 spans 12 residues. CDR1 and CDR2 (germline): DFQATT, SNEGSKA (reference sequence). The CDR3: CSAPNQGNGYTF. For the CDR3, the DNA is TGCAGTGCCCCAAACCAGGGTAACGGCTACACCTTC.

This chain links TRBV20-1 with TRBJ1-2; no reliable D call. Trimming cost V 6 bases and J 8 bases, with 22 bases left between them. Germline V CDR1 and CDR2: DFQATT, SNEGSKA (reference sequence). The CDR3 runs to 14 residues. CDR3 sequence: CSATGSGVLEGYTF. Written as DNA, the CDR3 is TGCAGTGCCACCGGGTCCGGAGTACTGGAAGGCTACACCTTC.

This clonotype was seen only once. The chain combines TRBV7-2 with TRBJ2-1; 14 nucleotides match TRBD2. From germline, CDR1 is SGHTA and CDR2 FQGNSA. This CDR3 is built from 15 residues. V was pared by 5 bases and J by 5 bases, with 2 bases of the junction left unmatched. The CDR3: CASSKTSGGDNEQFF. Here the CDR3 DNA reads TGTGCCAGCAGCAAGACTAGCGGGGGGGACAATGAGCAGTTCTTC.